This TCR beta chain was profiled in a study of cytomegalovirus exposure and HLA in healthy donors. As concerns this clone: Its specificity is not known.

Overall study results and limits: Upon later analysis, HLA-associated TCR beta chains proved more clonally expanded than other, equally common chains. TCR beta V- and J-gene trimming was later associated with a missense DCLRE1C variant. Presence/absence analyses rested on an assumption that sequencing depth was roughly uniform across donors.

The germline V gene has CDR1 GTSNPN and CDR2 SVGIG (reference sequence). This CDR3 has 16 amino acids. V shed 0 bases and J shed 2 bases, with 13 bases lying between them. With 60 Vbeta and 13 Jbeta primers, the PCR was carried out. Profiling relied on immunoSEQ multiplex PCR, and the TCRdb table lists in-frame clones only, not all of them. This sample carries around 180,000 clones, 70% to 80% of them seen once, and the ten largest clones take over 2%. The sample comprised PBMCs. V and J are TRBV30 and TRBJ2-2; D might be TRBD2 (6 bases). The sequence derives from a man aged 55 to 69 in good health and CMV-seronegative. As DNA, the CDR3 is TGTGCCTGGAGTGTCTTTCTAGCGCCAAACACCGGGGAGCTGTTTTTT. This sequence encodes CAWSVFLAPNTGELFF.